This T cell receptor beta chain was observed in a study of blood T cell repertoires in COVID-19. Across the whole study: Researchers got acute and convalescent COVID-19 samples from the United States, Italy and Spain. Nucleic acid was either cDNA or gDNA, and it came from T cells, B-cell-depleted T cells, or PBMCs.

All enrollees were roughly 18 to 100 years old and from 24 US areas. As processed by the authors: Scientists estimated how many nucleated cells there were by amplifying reference gene primers. Libraries were prepared by immunoSEQ multiplex PCR; TCRdb keeps only in-frame clonotypes and omits some of them. V and J calls and clone size are given by that table; D and trimming were obtained from the DNA. The table shows some 260,000 clones, with around 84% occurring only once. The source material was PBMCs or T cells enriched from blood (not recorded which). The receptor's source is a man aged 30-40 years with acute COVID-19.

The CDR3 reads CASSTTGINQPQHF. The CDR3, as DNA: TGTGCCAGCTCAACCACAGGGATTAATCAGCCCCAGCATTTT. J is TRBJ1-5 and V is TRBV18, with D possibly TRBD1 on 6 matching bases. Germline V gene lookup returns CDR1 KGHSH and CDR2 LQKENI. There are 14 residues in the CDR3. V was cut by 5 bases and J by 4 bases, with 12 bases left in between.